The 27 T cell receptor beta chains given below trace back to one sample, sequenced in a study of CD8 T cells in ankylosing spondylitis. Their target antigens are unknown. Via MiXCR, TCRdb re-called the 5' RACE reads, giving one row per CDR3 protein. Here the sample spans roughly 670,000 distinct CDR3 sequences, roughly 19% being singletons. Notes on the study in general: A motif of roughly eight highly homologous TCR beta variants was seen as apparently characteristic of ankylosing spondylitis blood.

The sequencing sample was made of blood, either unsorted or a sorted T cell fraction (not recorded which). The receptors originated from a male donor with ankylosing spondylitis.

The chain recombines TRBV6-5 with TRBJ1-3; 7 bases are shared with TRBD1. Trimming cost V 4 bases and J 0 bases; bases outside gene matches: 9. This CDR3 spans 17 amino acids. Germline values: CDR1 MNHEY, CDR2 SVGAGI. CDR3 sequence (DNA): TGTGCCAGCAGTTCATCAGGGGGACACCTCTCTGGAAACACCATATATTTT. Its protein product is CASSSSGGHLSGNTIYF.

The CDR3 loop reads CATPGTGGRTAEAFF. CDR3 DNA: TGTGCCACACCCGGGACAGGGGGCAGGACAGCTGAAGCTTTCTTT. The chain recombines TRBV30 with TRBJ1-1; the match to TRBD1 covers 12 bases. CDR1 and CDR2 from the germline V gene are GTSNPN and SVGIG (reference sequence). This CDR3 is 15 amino acids long. V dropped 8 bases and J dropped 6; count of bases not matched to a gene: 13.

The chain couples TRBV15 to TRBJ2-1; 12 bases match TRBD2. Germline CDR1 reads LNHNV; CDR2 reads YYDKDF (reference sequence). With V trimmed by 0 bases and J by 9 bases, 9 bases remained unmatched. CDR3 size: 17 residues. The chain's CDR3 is CATSREGGLAGLGEQFF. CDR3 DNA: TGTGCCACCAGCAGAGAGGGAGGACTAGCGGGACTTGGTGAGCAGTTCTTC.

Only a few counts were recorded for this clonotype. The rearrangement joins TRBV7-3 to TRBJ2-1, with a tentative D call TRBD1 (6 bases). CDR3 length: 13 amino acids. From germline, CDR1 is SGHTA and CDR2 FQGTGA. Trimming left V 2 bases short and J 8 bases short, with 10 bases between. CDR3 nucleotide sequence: TGTGCCAGCAGCTTACTAGACAGGTATGAGCAGTTCTTC. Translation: CASSLLDRYEQFF.

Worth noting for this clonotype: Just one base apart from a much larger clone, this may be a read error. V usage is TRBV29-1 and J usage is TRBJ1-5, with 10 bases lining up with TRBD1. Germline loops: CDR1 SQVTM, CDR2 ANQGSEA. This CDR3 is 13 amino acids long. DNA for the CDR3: TGCAGCGCAGGACAGGGGGGAGGGCAGCCCCGGCATTTT. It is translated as CSAGQGGGQPRHF.

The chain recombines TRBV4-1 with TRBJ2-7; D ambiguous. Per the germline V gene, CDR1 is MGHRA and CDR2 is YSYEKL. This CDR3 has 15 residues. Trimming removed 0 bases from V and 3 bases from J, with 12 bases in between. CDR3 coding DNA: TGCGCCAGCAGCCAAGAAGTCGCTCAGTACTACGAGCAGTACTTC. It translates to CASSQEVAQYYEQYF.

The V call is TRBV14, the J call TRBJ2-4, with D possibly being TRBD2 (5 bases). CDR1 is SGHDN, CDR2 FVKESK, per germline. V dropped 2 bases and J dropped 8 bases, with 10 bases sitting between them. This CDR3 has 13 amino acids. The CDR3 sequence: CASSQRLRDIQYF. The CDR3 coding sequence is TGTGCCAGCAGCCAACGGCTGAGGGACATTCAGTACTTC.

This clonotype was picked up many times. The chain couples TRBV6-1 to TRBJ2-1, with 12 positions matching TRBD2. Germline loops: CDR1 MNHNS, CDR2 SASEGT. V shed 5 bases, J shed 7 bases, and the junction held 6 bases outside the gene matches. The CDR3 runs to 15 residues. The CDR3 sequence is CASSPLAGGRNEQFF. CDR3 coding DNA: TGTGCCAGCAGTCCGCTAGCGGGGGGGCGAAATGAGCAGTTCTTC.

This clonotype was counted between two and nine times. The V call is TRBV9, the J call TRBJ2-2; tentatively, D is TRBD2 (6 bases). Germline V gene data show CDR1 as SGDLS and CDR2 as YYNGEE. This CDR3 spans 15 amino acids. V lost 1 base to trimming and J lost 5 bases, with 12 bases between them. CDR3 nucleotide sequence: TGTGCCAGCAGCGTATTCGAGGAGGGGACCGGGGAGCTGTTTTTT. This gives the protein CASSVFEEGTGELFF.

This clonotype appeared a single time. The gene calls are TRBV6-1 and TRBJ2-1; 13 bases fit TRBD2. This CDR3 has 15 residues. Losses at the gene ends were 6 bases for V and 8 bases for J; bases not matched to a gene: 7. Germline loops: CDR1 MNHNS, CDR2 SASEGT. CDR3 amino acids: CASRRGLAGVYEQFF. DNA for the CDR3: TGTGCCAGCAGGCGAGGACTAGCGGGAGTATATGAGCAGTTCTTC.

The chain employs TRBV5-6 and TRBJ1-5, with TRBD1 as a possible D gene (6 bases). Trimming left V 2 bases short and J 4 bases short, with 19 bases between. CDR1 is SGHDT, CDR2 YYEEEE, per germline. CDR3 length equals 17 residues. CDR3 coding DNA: TGTGCCAGCAGCTTAGGCGGGGGCAGCTTGAGGAATCAGCCCCAGCATTTT. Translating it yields CASSLGGGSLRNQPQHF.

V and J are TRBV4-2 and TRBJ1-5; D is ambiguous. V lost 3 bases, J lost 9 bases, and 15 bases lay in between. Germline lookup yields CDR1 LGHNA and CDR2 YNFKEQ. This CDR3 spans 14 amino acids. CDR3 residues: CASSHPTMGSPQHF. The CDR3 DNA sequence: TGTGCCAGCAGCCACCCTACAATGGGGTCGCCCCAGCATTTT.

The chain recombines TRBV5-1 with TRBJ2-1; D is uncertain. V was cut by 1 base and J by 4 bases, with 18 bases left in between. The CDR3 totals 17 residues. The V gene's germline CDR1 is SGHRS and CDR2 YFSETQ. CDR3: CASSLPPLAAVYNEQFF. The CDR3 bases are TGCGCCAGCAGCTTGCCCCCTCTCGCGGCAGTTTACAATGAGCAGTTCTTC.

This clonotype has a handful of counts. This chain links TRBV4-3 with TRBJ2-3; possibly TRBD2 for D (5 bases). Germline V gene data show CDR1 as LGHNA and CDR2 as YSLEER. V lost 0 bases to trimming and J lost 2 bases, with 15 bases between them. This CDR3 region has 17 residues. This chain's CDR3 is CASSQDWERAFTDTQYF. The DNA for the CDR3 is TGCGCCAGCAGCCAAGATTGGGAGCGTGCCTTCACAGATACGCAGTATTTT.

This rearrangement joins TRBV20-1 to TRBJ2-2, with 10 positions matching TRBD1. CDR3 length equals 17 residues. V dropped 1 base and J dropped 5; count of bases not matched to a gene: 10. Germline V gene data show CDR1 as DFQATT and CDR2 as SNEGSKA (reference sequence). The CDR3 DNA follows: TGCAGTGCTAGAGTACAACCGGGGACAGGGGCGACCGGGGAGCTGTTTTTT. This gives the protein CSARVQPGTGATGELFF.

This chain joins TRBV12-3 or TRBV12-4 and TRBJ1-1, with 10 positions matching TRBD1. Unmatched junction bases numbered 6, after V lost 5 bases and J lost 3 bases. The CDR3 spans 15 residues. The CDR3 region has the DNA TGTGCCAGCAGTGCCGGGACAGGGGTGGACACTGAAGCTTTCTTT. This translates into CASSAGTGVDTEAFF.

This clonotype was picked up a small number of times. The CDR3 nucleotides are TGCGCCAGCAGCCTTTTTGAATACGAGCAGTACTTC. Translating it yields CASSLFEYEQYF. This chain uses TRBV5-1 with TRBJ2-7; D remains unclear. Trimming took 4 bases from V and 4 from J, leaving 9 bases between them. Germline V gene data show CDR1 as SGHRS and CDR2 as YFSETQ. The CDR3 consists of 12 residues.

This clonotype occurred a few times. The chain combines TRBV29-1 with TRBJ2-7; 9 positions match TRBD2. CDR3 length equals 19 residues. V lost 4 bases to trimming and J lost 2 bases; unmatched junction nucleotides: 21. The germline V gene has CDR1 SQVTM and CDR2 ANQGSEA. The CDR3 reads CSVAASGDSFAYSTYEQYF. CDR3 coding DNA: TGCAGCGTTGCCGCTAGCGGGGACTCATTCGCCTATTCCACCTACGAGCAGTACTTC.

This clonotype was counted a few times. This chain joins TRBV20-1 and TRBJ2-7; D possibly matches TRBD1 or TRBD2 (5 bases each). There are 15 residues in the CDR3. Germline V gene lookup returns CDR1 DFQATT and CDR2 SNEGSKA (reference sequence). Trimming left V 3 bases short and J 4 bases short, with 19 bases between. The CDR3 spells CSARFGAGNLYEQYF. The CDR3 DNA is TGCAGTGCTAGGTTCGGGGCAGGGAATCTTTACGAGCAGTACTTC.

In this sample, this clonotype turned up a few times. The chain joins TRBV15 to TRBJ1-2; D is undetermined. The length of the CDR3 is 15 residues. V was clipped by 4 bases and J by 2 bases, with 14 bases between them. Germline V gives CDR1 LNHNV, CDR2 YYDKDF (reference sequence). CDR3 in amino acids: CATSMLPPGNYGYTF. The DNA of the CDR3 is TGTGCCACCAGCATGTTACCGCCGGGGAACTATGGCTACACCTTC.

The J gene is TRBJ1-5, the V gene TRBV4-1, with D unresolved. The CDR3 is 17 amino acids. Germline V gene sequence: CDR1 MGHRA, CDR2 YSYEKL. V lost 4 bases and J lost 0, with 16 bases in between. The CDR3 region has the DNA TGCGCCAGCAGCCCCCGGTCCCCGACTTATAGCAATCAGCCCCAGCATTTT. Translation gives CASSPRSPTYSNQPQHF.

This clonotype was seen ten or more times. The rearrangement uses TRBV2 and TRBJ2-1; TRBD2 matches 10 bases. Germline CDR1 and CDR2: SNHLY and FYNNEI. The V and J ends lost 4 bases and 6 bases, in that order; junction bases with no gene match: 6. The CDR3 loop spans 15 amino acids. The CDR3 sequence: CASSVQAGGPNEQFF. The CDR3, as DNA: TGTGCCAGCAGTGTTCAAGCGGGAGGGCCCAATGAGCAGTTCTTC.

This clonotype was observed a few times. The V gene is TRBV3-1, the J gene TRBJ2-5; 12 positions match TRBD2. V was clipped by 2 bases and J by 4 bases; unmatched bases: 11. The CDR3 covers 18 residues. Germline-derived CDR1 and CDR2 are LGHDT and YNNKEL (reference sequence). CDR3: CASSQLAGGPTFGETQYF. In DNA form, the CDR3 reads TGTGCCAGCAGCCAACTAGCGGGAGGGCCTACCTTTGGAGAGACCCAGTACTTC.

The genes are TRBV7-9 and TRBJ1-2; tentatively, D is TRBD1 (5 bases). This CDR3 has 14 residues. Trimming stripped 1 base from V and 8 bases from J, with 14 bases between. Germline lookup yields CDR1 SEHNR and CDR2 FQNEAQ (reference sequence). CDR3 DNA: TGTGCCAGCAGCTTAGAGGCGGGGGTGGAAGGCTACACCTTC. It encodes CASSLEAGVEGYTF.

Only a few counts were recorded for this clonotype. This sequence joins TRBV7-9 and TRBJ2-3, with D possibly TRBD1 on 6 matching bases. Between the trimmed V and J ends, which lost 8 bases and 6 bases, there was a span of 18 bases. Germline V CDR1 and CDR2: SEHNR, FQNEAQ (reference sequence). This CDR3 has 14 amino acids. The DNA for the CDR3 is TGTGCCAGCGTTAGGGACCGACAGGCTGATACGCAGTATTTT. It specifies CASVRDRQADTQYF. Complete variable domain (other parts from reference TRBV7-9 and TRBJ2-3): DTGVSQNPRHKITKRGQNVTFRCDPISEHNRLYWYRQTLGQGPEFLTYFQNEAQLEKSRLLSDRFSAERPKGSFSTLEIQRTEQGDSAMYLCASVRDRQADTQYFGPGTRLTVL.

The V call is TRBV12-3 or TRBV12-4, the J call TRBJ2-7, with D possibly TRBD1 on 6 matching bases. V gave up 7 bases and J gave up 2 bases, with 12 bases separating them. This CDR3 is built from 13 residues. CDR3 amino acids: CASNRDKAYEQYF. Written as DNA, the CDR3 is TGTGCCAGCAACCGGGACAAAGCCTACGAGCAGTACTTC.

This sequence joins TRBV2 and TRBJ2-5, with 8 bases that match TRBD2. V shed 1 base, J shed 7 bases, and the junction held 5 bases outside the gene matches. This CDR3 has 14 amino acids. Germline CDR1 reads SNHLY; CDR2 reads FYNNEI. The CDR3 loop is CASSEVGRDGTQYF. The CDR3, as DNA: TGTGCCAGCAGTGAAGTCGGGAGGGACGGGACCCAGTACTTC.